This T cell receptor (beta chain) stems from a study of cytomegalovirus exposure and HLA in healthy donors. PCR used 60 Vbeta primers and 13 Jbeta primers. The method was immunoSEQ multiplex PCR; TCRdb's version includes in-frame clones alone and lacks a portion of them. The table includes approximately 160,000 clones, about 76% detected once. The origin of this receptor is a male donor in good health and CMV-seropositive. The sample consisted of PBMCs.

The CDR3 sequence: CASSMSWGGTDTQYF. The CDR3 DNA follows: TGTGCCAGCAGTATGAGTTGGGGGGGAACAGATACGCAGTATTTT. The chain recombines TRBV7-3 with TRBJ2-3; TRBD2 matches 7 bases. V lost 6 bases to trimming and J lost 3 bases; unmatched junction nucleotides: 9. Germline V lookup: CDR1 SGHTA, CDR2 FQGTGA. CDR3 length: 15 residues. Together with reference TRBV7-3 and TRBJ2-3, the CDR3 gives the full variable domain: GAGVSQTPSNKVTEKGKYVELRCDPISGHTALYWYRQSLGQGPEFLIYFQGTGAADDSGLPNDRFFAVRPEGSVSTLKIQRTERGDSAVYLCASSMSWGGTDTQYFGPGTRLTVL.